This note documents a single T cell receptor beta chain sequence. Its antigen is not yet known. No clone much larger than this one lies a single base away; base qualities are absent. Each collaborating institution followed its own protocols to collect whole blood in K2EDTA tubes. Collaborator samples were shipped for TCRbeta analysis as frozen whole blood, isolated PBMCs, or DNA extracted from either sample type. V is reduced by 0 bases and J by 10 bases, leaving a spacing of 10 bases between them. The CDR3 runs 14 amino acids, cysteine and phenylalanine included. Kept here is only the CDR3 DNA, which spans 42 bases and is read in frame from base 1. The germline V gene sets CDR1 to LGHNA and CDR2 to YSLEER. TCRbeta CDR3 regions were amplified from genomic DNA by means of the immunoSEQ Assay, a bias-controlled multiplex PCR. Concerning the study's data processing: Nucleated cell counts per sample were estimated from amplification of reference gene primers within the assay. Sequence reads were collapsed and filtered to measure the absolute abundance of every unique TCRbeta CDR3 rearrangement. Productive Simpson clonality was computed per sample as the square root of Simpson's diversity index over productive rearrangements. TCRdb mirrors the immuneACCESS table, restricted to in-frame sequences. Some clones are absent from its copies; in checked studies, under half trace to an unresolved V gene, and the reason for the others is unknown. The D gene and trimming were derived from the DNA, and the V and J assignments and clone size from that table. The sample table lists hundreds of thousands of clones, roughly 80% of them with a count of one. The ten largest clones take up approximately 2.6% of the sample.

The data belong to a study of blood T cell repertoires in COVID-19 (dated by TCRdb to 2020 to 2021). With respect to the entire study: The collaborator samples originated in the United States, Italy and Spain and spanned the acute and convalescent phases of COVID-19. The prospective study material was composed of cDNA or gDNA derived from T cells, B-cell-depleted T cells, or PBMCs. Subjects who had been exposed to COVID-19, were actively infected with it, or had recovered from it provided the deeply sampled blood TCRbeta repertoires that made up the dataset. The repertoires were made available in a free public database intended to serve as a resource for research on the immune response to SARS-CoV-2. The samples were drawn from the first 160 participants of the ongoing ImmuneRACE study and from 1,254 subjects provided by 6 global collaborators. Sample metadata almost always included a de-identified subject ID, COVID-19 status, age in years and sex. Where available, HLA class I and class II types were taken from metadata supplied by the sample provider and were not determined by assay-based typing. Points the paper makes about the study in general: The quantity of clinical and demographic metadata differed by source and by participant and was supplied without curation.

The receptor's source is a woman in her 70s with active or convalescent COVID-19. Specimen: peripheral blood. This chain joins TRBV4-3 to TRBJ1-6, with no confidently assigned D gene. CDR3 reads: CASSQDRERSPLHF. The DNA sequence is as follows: TGCGCCAGCAGCCAAGATAGGGAGCGATCACCCCTCCACTTT.